This TCR beta chain was sequenced during a study of technical replicates of blood from a handful of donors. Assay: immunoSEQ multiplex PCR; the TCRdb copy retains only in-frame clones and omits some. The sample has tens of thousands of clones, 92% seen once. CDR3 length: 16 amino acids. The germline V gene has CDR1 SGHTA and CDR2 FQGNSA. The V segment lost 5 bases and the J segment 1 base; nucleotides outside the gene matches: 9. J is TRBJ2-3 and V is TRBV7-2; 7 positions match TRBD2. Sequenced input: T cells isolated from PBMCs. The receptor's source is a human donor in good health. The CDR3 DNA reads as TGTGCCAGCAGCGTCAGATTAGCGGGCGGCACAGATACGCAGTATTTT. This encodes CASSVRLAGGTDTQYF. Drawing the rest from reference TRBV7-2 and TRBJ2-3, the complete variable domain is GAGVSQSPSNKVTEKGKDVELRCDPISGHTALYWYRQSLGQGLEFLIYFQGNSAPDKSGLPSDRFSAERTGGSVSTLTIQRTQQEDSAVYLCASSVRLAGGTDTQYFGPGTRLTVL.